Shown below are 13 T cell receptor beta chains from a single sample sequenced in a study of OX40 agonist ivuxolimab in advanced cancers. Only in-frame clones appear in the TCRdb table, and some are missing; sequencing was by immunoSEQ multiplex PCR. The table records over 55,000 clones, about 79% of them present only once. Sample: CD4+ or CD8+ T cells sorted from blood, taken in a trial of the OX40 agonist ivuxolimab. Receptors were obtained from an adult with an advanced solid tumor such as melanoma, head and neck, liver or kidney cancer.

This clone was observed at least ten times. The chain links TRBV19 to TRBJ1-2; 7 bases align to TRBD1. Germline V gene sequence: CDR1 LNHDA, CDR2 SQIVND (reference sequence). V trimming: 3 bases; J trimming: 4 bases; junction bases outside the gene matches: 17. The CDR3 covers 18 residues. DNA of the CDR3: TGTGCCAGTAGTATTTCGGTCCAGGAGGGGGCTGGTAGCTATGGCTACACCTTC. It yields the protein CASSISVQEGAGSYGYTF. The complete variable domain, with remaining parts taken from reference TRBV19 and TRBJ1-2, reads DGGITQSPKYLFRKEGQNVTLSCEQNLNHDAMYWYRQDPGQGLRLIYYSQIVNDFQKGDIAEGYSVSREKKESFPLTVTSAQKNPTAFYLCASSISVQEGAGSYGYTFGSGTRLTVV.

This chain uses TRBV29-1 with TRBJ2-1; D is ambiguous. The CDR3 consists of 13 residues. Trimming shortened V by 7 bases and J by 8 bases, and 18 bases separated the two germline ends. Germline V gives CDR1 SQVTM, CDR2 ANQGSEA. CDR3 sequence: CSGRPVGVDEQFF. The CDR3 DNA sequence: TGCAGCGGCCGACCAGTTGGGGTCGATGAGCAGTTCTTC.

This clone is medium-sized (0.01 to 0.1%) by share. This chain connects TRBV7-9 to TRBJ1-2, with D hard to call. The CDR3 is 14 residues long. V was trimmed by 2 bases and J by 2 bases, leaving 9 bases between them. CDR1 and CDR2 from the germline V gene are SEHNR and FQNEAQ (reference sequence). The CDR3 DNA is TGTGCCAGCAGCTTAAACGCAGCCAACTATGGCTACACCTTC. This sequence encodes CASSLNAANYGYTF.

The CDR3 DNA sequence: TGTGCCAGCAGGGAACTACTAGCGGGAGGCGGGCAGTTCTTC. The encoded protein is CASRELLAGGGQFF. The chain is built from TRBV6-1 and TRBJ2-1; 12 bases fit TRBD2. V shed 6 bases, J shed 12 bases, and the junction held 9 bases outside the gene matches. Germline CDR1 is MNHNS and CDR2 is SASEGT. CDR3 length equals 14 residues.

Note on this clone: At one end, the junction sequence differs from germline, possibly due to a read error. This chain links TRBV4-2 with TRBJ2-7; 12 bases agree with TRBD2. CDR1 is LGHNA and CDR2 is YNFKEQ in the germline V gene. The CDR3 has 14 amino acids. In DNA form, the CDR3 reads TGTGCCAGCAGCCAAGATCTAGCGGGAGGGCCTCTAGACTTC. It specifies CASSQDLAGGPLDF.

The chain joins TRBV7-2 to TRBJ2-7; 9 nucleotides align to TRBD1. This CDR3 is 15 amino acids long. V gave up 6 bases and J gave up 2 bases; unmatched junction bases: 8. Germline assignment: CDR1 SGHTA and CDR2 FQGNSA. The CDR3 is CASRLTGTGTYEQYF. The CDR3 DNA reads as TGTGCCAGCAGGTTAACCGGGACAGGGACCTACGAGCAGTACTTC.

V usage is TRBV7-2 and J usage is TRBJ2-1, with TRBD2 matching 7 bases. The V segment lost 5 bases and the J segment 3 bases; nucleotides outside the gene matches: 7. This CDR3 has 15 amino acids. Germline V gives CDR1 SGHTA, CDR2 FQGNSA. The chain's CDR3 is CASSPRGVNYNEQFF. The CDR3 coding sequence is TGTGCCAGCAGCCCCCGGGGGGTCAACTACAATGAGCAGTTCTTC.

The chain's CDR3 is CASSLAPFPGNTEAFF. Here the CDR3 DNA reads TGTGCCAGCAGTCTAGCCCCCTTCCCGGGGAACACTGAAGCTTTCTTT. The chain uses TRBV14 and TRBJ1-1, with D hard to call. The germline gives CDR1 SGHDN, CDR2 FVKESK. Trimming took off 6 bases at V and 1 base at J, with 18 bases between the two ends. The CDR3 sequence is 16 residues long.

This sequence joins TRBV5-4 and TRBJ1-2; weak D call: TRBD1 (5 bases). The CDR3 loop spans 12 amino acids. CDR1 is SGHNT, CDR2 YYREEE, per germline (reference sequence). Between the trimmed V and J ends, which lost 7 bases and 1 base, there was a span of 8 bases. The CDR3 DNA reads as TGTGCCAGCGGGACCTATAACTATGGCTACACCTTC. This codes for CASGTYNYGYTF.

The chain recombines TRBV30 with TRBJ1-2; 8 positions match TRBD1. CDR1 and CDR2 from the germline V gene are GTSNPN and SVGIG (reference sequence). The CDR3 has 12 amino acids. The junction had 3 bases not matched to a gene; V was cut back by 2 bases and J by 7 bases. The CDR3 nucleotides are TGTGCCTGGAGTCAGGACAGGGTTGGCTACACCTTC. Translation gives CAWSQDRVGYTF.

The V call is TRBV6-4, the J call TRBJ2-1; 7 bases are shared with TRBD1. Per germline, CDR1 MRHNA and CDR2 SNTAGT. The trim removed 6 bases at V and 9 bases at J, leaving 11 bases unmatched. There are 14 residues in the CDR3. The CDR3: CASSPGQVSSEQFF. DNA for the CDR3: TGTGCCAGCAGCCCAGGACAGGTATCGAGTGAGCAGTTCTTC.

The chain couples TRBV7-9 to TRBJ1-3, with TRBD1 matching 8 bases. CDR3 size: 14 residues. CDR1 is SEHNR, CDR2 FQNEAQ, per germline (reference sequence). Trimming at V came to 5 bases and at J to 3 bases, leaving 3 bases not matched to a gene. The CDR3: CASSDRGLGNTIYF. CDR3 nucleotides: TGTGCCAGCAGCGACAGGGGACTTGGAAACACCATATATTTT. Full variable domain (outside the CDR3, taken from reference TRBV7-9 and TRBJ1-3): DTGVSQNPRHKITKRGQNVTFRCDPISEHNRLYWYRQTLGQGPEFLTYFQNEAQLEKSRLLSDRFSAERPKGSFSTLEIQRTEQGDSAMYLCASSDRGLGNTIYFGEGSWLTVV.

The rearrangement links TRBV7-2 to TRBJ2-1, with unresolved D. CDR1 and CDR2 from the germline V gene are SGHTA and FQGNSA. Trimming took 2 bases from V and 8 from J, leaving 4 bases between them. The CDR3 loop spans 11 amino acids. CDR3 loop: CASSLYYEQFF. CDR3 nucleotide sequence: TGTGCCAGCAGCTTATACTATGAGCAGTTCTTC.